The 13 T cell receptor beta chains below were found in one sample sequenced in a study of T cell repertoires in cytomegalovirus infection. TCRdb redid the calling of the reads with MiXCR, one entry per CDR3 protein. The repertoire has 900,000 to 950,000 distinct CDR3 sequences, about a third of them found once; the top ten carry more than 13%. These receptors have no identified antigens. Specimen: cultured CD8+ T cells from PBMCs, collected from culture after CMV antigen stimulation. The receptors were gathered from a human donor in good health (CMV status not recorded). Some clones in this sample may be carry-over from other donors' samples.

This clonotype was counted a few times. At one boundary the junction diverges from the germline segment, which might be a read error. The chain recombines TRBV7-7 with TRBJ1-5; 10 nucleotides line up with TRBD1. Germline V lookup: CDR1 SSHAT, CDR2 FNYEAQ (reference sequence). This CDR3 is 19 amino acids long. Here the CDR3 reads CASSLGQGVSFWSNQPQHF. The CDR3 DNA reads as TGTGCTAGCAGCTTAGGACAGGGGGTTTCTTTTTGGAGCAATCAGCCCCAGCATTTT.

This clonotype was detected only a few times. This chain uses TRBV25-1 with TRBJ2-3; the match to TRBD2 covers 11 bases. CDR3 size: 16 residues. Trimming removed 2 bases from V and 4 bases from J; junction bases left unmatched: 5. Germline lookup yields CDR1 MGHDK and CDR2 SYGVNS. CDR3: CASSEVAGGLADTQYF. CDR3 coding DNA: TGTGCCAGCAGTGAAGTAGCGGGGGGGCTGGCAGATACGCAGTATTTT. Full variable domain (remainder filled in from reference TRBV25-1 and TRBJ2-3): EADIYQTPRYLVIGTGKKITLECSQTMGHDKMYWYQQDPGMELHLIHYSYGVNSTEKGDLSSESTVSRIRTEHFPLTLESARPSHTSQYLCASSEVAGGLADTQYFGPGTRLTVL.

This chain joins TRBV7-9 and TRBJ2-1, with 8 nucleotides matching TRBD2. Germline V gene sequence: CDR1 SEHNR, CDR2 FQNEAQ (reference sequence). Trimming removed 5 bases from V and 3 bases from J; junction bases left unmatched: 9. The length of the CDR3 is 16 residues. CDR3 coding DNA: TGTGCCAGCAGCCCCCCGGGGGGGTCTAGCTACAATGAGCAGTTCTTC. Translated, it gives CASSPPGGSSYNEQFF.

The chain employs TRBV4-3 and TRBJ2-3, with D uncertain. The CDR3 runs to 15 residues. Deletions cut 1 base from V and 0 bases from J, with 8 bases between. Germline V CDR1 and CDR2: LGHNA, YSLEER. In nucleotides, the CDR3 is TGCGCCAGCAGCCAAGGGGCAGCTAGCACAGATACGCAGTATTTT. Translation gives CASSQGAASTDTQYF.

In this sample, this clonotype turned up a few times. The J gene is TRBJ2-5, the V gene TRBV6-1, with TRBD1 matching over 8 bases. CDR1 is MNHNS and CDR2 is SASEGT in the germline V gene. CDR3 length equals 14 residues. V shed 8 bases, J shed 0 bases, and the junction held 5 bases outside the gene matches. The CDR3 spells CASQRQGYQETQYF. In nucleotides, the CDR3 is TGTGCCAGCCAGAGACAGGGGTACCAAGAGACCCAGTACTTC.

This clonotype showed up just a few times. This chain links TRBV11-3 with TRBJ2-2; tentatively, D is TRBD1 or TRBD2 (6 bases each). V was trimmed by 4 bases and J by 6 bases, leaving 12 bases between them. Looked up from germline, CDR1 is SGHNT and CDR2 is YENEEA. This CDR3 is built from 14 residues. The CDR3 is CASSSYRDSGELFF. CDR3 nucleotide sequence: TGTGCCAGCAGCTCGTACAGGGACTCCGGGGAGCTGTTTTTT.

This clonotype was observed many times. The gene calls are TRBV2 and TRBJ1-6; D is undetermined. The germline CDR1 and CDR2 sequences are SNHLY and FYNNEI. This CDR3 contains 11 residues. V dropped 7 bases and J dropped 7 bases, with 5 bases sitting between them. CDR3 protein: CASKGNSPLHF. The DNA for the CDR3 is TGTGCCAGCAAGGGAAATTCACCCCTCCACTTT.

Ten or more counts support this clonotype. CDR3 coding DNA: TGTGCCAGCAGCCCTGCGGGGAATGAGCAGTTCTTC. Protein sequence: CASSPAGNEQFF. The rearrangement links TRBV7-2 to TRBJ2-1, with D tentatively TRBD2 (6 bases). Trimming removed 5 bases at V and 7 bases at J, with 9 bases between. CDR3 length: 12 amino acids. CDR1 SGHTA and CDR2 FQGNSA come from the germline V gene.

This clonotype was found once. The chain joins TRBV4-2 to TRBJ2-1; maybe TRBD2 (5 bases). There are 13 residues in the CDR3. Between the trimmed V and J ends, which lost 9 bases and 6 bases, there was a span of 15 bases. In germline, CDR1 is LGHNA, CDR2 YNFKEQ. The CDR3 protein is CASGLSLGNEQFF. CDR3 nucleotides: TGTGCCAGTGGACTTTCGTTGGGCAATGAGCAGTTCTTC.

This clonotype has only a few counts. The V and J genes are TRBV19 and TRBJ2-1, with D unclear. Germline values: CDR1 LNHDA, CDR2 SQIVND (reference sequence). The CDR3 runs to 14 residues. V was cut by 5 bases and J by 9 bases, with 17 bases left in between. The CDR3 reads CASSPSLVKGEQFF. Written as DNA, the CDR3 is TGTGCCAGTAGTCCATCTCTAGTTAAGGGTGAGCAGTTCTTC.

The J gene is TRBJ2-1, the V gene TRBV20-1; 8 bases align to TRBD2. Germline V gene data show CDR1 as DFQATT and CDR2 as SNEGSKA (reference sequence). The CDR3 totals 13 residues. J lost 8 bases, V lost 6 bases, and 9 bases had no gene match. CDR3 coding DNA: TGCAGTGCCCGGGAGGGGATTGTCTATGAGCAGTTCTTC. This sequence encodes CSAREGIVYEQFF.

The sample holds many counts of this clonotype. V gene TRBV7-2 combines with J gene TRBJ2-3; D is ambiguous. The CDR3 spans 14 residues. Germline CDR1 and CDR2: SGHTA and FQGNSA. Trimming pared 1 base from V and 2 bases from J, leaving 7 bases between. CDR3 coding DNA: TGTGCCAGCAGCTTAGTAAGGGCCACAGATACGCAGTATTTT. Its translation is CASSLVRATDTQYF.

V usage is TRBV29-1 and J usage is TRBJ2-3; a possible D gene is TRBD2 (6 bases). Germline CDR1 is SQVTM and CDR2 is ANQGSEA. Trimming removed 5 bases at V and 2 bases at J, with 14 bases between. This CDR3 is 14 amino acids long. The CDR3 sequence: CSVKGRGFTDTQYF. The DNA for the CDR3 is TGCAGCGTTAAGGGGCGGGGATTCACAGATACGCAGTATTTT.